These T cell receptor beta chains were read from a single sample in a study of blood T cell repertoires in COVID-19. The repertoire was sequenced with immunoSEQ multiplex PCR; TCRdb's copy has only in-frame clones and lacks some. The sample holds roughly 190,000 clones, around 90% seen once. The sample was peripheral blood. The receptors here all came from a man aged 45-60 years with acute or convalescent COVID-19. Both conserved end residues are part of each CDR3. The D gene is left open where the match is weak. Part of the rows lack a size; the others show once, few, many or a class for expanded clones.

d_call,v_call,j_call,clone_size,cdr3_aa
.,TRBV28,TRBJ1-2,.,CASSTNLQGYTF
TRBD2,TRBV7-2,TRBJ2-5,.,CASSLVTGGPETQYF
.,TRBV28,TRBJ2-3,.,CASSFALADTDTQYF
TRBD1,TRBV19,TRBJ1-5,.,CASSGTGGNQPQHF
.,TRBV28,TRBJ1-5,.,CASSRLTIQPQHF
.,TRBV5-1,TRBJ1-1,.,CASSSLTVNTEAFF
.,TRBV3-1/TRBV3-2,TRBJ1-3,once,CASSRYRVSGNTIYF
TRBD2,TRBV15,TRBJ2-4,.,CATSRDGRGAGENIQYF
.,TRBV11-2,TRBJ1-5,.,CASSPTGNQPQHF
TRBD2,TRBV7-2,TRBJ2-4,few,CASSLGLAGIAKNIQYF
TRBD1,TRBV9,TRBJ2-5,few,CASSFDRGLGETQYF
TRBD1,TRBV5-1,TRBJ2-2,.,CASSLAGRTGAGELFF
.,TRBV18,TRBJ1-2,.,CASSPVGYSTGSYGYTF
.,TRBV10-3,TRBJ2-2,once,CAIHSGQNTGELFF
TRBD1,TRBV11-2,TRBJ2-2,.,CASSKGRVRTGHGELFF
TRBD2,TRBV9,TRBJ2-2,.,CASSVRRAGAGELFF
TRBD1,TRBV19,TRBJ1-5,.,CASSGTGGNQPQHF
.,TRBV28,TRBJ2-3,few,CASTQTDTQYF
.,TRBV3-1/TRBV3-2,TRBJ1-4,.,CASSQDSRSGNEKLFF
TRBD1,TRBV7-3,TRBJ2-5,.,CASSLWDRQETQYF
.,TRBV7-8,TRBJ1-1,.,CASSLEGLGVDTEAFF
.,TRBV7-6,TRBJ1-1,.,CASSLSHSSNTEAFF
TRBD2,TRBV5-1,TRBJ2-1,.,CASSFLGGASAERRYNEQFF
.,TRBV6-2/TRBV6-3,TRBJ1-2,.,CASSYSRTRGYGYTF
.,TRBV5-1,TRBJ2-5,.,CASSLGGRETQYF
TRBD1,TRBV10-2,TRBJ1-6,.,CASSGSDRASSPLHF
.,TRBV19,TRBJ1-5,.,CASSIDNGLGYSNQPQHF
.,TRBV18,TRBJ1-4,once,CASSALFTTETNEKLFF
.,TRBV28,TRBJ1-6,.,CASRILHRQSSPLHF
TRBD2,TRBV24-1,TRBJ2-1,.,CATSDSGTSGRAIDEQFF
TRBD2,TRBV18,TRBJ2-1,.,CASSPIAGGTEQFF